The 27 T cell receptor beta chains below come from one sample, sequenced in a study of blood T cell repertoires in COVID-19. Repertoires were generated with immunoSEQ multiplex PCR, while TCRdb's copy carries only in-frame clones and drops some. The profile covers about 130,000 clones, with 86% appearing a single time and about 10% taken by the ten largest. The sample taken for sequencing was peripheral blood. The source is a woman in her 70s with COVID-19, enrolled during active disease.

The chain joins TRBV3-1 (or the pseudogene TRBV3-2) to TRBJ2-2; 11 bases are shared with TRBD2. The V segment lost 6 bases and the J segment 6 bases; nucleotides outside the gene matches: 6. The CDR3 is 15 amino acids. Germline V lookup: CDR1 LGHDT, CDR2 YNNKEL (reference sequence). CDR3 protein: CASRKTSGVPGELFF. CDR3 in DNA: TGTGCCAGCAGAAAGACTAGCGGGGTTCCCGGGGAGCTGTTTTTT.

This clone was found a few times. The genes are TRBV27 and TRBJ2-3; 10 positions match TRBD2. Germline loops: CDR1 MNHEY, CDR2 SMNVEV (reference sequence). CDR3 length: 16 residues. V lost 6 bases and J lost 0; bases outside the gene matches: 6. In DNA form, the CDR3 reads TGTGCCAGCAGCCTAGCGGGGGTCACTAGCACAGATACGCAGTATTTT. As protein: CASSLAGVTSTDTQYF.

The chain combines TRBV5-6 with TRBJ2-7; D is ambiguous. From germline, CDR1 is SGHDT and CDR2 YYEEEE. This CDR3 is 12 amino acids long. V was pared by 2 bases and J by 7 bases, with 10 bases between. CDR3 protein: CASSFAGLEQYF. CDR3 bases: TGTGCCAGCAGCTTTGCCGGGTTGGAGCAGTACTTC.

The chain uses TRBV10-3 and TRBJ1-2; TRBD1 might be the D (5 bases). This CDR3 contains 16 residues. CDR1 and CDR2 from the germline V gene are ENHRY and SYGVKD. With 4 bases removed from V and 4 bases from J, the gap between germline ends came to 19 bases. CDR3: CAISGGGGEVGYGYTF. DNA of the CDR3: TGTGCCATCAGTGGCGGAGGAGGGGAGGTCGGCTATGGCTACACCTTC.

The chain employs TRBV5-4 and TRBJ2-2; D possibly corresponds to TRBD1 (6 bases). The germline V and J ends were trimmed by 1 base and 1 base, with 11 bases remaining between them. This CDR3 has 16 amino acids. The germline V gene encodes CDR1 SGHNT and CDR2 YYREEE (reference sequence). CDR3 bases: TGTGCCAGCAGCTTGTTATGGGGGCAGAACACCGGGGAGCTGTTTTTT. It codes for CASSLLWGQNTGELFF.

The gene calls are TRBV19 and TRBJ2-3, with 8 bases fitting TRBD2. V lost 10 bases, J lost 4 bases, and 10 bases stayed unmatched. The CDR3 covers 14 residues. CDR1 LNHDA and CDR2 SQIVND come from the germline V gene (reference sequence). Here the CDR3 DNA reads TGTGCCACCCAGCCAGCGGGGGCATCAGATACGCAGTATTTT. The encoded protein is CATQPAGASDTQYF.

The chain has TRBV21-1 and TRBJ2-7; the DNA was not used to check the table's D call, TRBD1. TRBV21-1 is termed a pseudogene. This CDR3 region has 17 residues. The CDR3 DNA reads as TGTGCCAGCAGCAAGGAGGCAGGGGGCGAGAGCTCCTACGAGCAGTACTTC. Translating gives CASSKEAGGESSYEQYF.

The rearrangement joins TRBV2 to TRBJ2-1, with D tentatively TRBD1 (6 bases). Germline-derived CDR1 and CDR2 are SNHLY and FYNNEI. CDR3 size: 13 residues. V was shortened by 6 bases and J by 9 bases, with 15 bases between the two germline ends. The CDR3 coding sequence is TGTGCCAGCAGGGACAGTGGGAGCGGTGAGCAGTTCTTC. Protein: CASRDSGSGEQFF.

The chain uses TRBV18 and TRBJ2-1; 11 positions agree with TRBD1. The CDR3 loop spans 18 amino acids. Trimming cost V 5 bases and J 4 bases; bases outside gene matches: 13. Germline CDR1 reads KGHSH; CDR2 reads LQKENI. The CDR3 loop reads CASSYYFTGTGGYNEQFF. Here the CDR3 DNA reads TGTGCCAGCTCATACTACTTCACCGGGACAGGGGGTTACAATGAGCAGTTCTTC.

V usage is TRBV18 and J usage is TRBJ1-4; tentatively, D is TRBD1 (6 bases). This CDR3 is built from 14 residues. CDR1 is KGHSH, CDR2 LQKENI, per germline. V was shortened by 3 bases and J by 3 bases, with 8 bases between the two germline ends. The CDR3 region has the DNA TGTGCCAGCTCACCCGAGGGGGCTAATGAAAAACTGTTTTTT. Translating gives CASSPEGANEKLFF.

The chain couples TRBV6-4 to TRBJ1-2; 8 bases are shared with TRBD1. V gave up 7 bases and J gave up 5 bases; unmatched junction bases: 6. Germline loops: CDR1 MRHNA, CDR2 SNTAGT. CDR3 length equals 13 residues. Written as DNA, the CDR3 is TGTGCCAGCACCGCAGGGGGCAATTATGGCTACACCTTC. This gives the protein CASTAGGNYGYTF.

V and J are TRBV20-1 and TRBJ2-7; the match to TRBD2 covers 11 bases. Germline trimming cut 3 bases from V and 2 bases from J; bases unmatched to any gene: 6. This CDR3 is built from 15 residues. Germline values: CDR1 DFQATT, CDR2 SNEGSKA (reference sequence). The DNA for the CDR3 is TGCAGTGCTAGTCTCGGGACTAGCGGCACCTACGAGCAGTACTTC. Protein sequence: CSASLGTSGTYEQYF.

This chain uses TRBV6-6 with TRBJ1-6; D is unclear. Germline V gene sequence: CDR1 MNHNY, CDR2 SVGAGI (reference sequence). V lost 5 bases to trimming and J lost 11 bases, with 13 bases between them. There are 13 residues in the CDR3. CDR3 bases: TGTGCCAGCAGTAAAGAGGCCCCTGCACCCCTCCACTTT. It yields the protein CASSKEAPAPLHF.

A few counts support this clone. The V and J genes are TRBV11-2 and TRBJ2-1; 8 bases match TRBD2. CDR3 length: 14 residues. Germline CDR1 and CDR2: SGHAT and FQNNGV. The V gene end was trimmed by 5 bases and the J gene end by 9 bases; junction bases not matched to a gene: 9. The CDR3 loop reads CASSRLGLDSEQFF. For the CDR3, the DNA is TGTGCCAGCAGCCGCCTGGGACTAGATAGTGAGCAGTTCTTC.

This chain links TRBV12-3 or TRBV12-4 with TRBJ1-5; no clear D. This CDR3 has 13 amino acids. The ends were cut back, 3 bases at V and 6 bases at J, with 9 bases in the middle. The CDR3 DNA sequence: TGTGCCAGCAGTTTTGCGGAAAGTCAGCCCCAGCATTTT. Its protein is CASSFAESQPQHF.

The V call is TRBV9, the J call TRBJ1-1; no clear D. Trimming removed 1 base from V and 4 bases from J, with 14 bases in between. Germline-derived CDR1 and CDR2 are SGDLS and YYNGEE. This CDR3 has 15 amino acids. The CDR3 DNA reads as TGTGCCAGCAGCGTAACGGCAGGTTACGGCACTGAAGCTTTCTTT. Its translation: CASSVTAGYGTEAFF.

The rearrangement uses TRBV10-3 and TRBJ1-1; no clear D. Germline lookup yields CDR1 ENHRY and CDR2 SYGVKD. V was clipped by 0 bases and J by 1 base, with 12 bases between them. CDR3 size: 16 residues. This chain's CDR3 is CAISESRGPRNTEAFF. In DNA form, the CDR3 reads TGTGCCATCAGTGAGTCGAGAGGCCCCCGGAACACTGAAGCTTTCTTT.

This sequence joins TRBV10-2 and TRBJ1-2, with unresolved D. The CDR3 spans 18 residues. V lost 0 bases and J lost 0, with 17 bases in between. The V gene's germline CDR1 is WSHSY and CDR2 SAAADI. The CDR3 is CASSESYTVKTSNYGYTF. CDR3 DNA sequence: TGCGCCAGCAGTGAGTCTTATACGGTTAAAACGTCTAACTATGGCTACACCTTC.

The count of this clone is one. The chain uses TRBV29-1 and TRBJ1-2; 7 nucleotides agree with TRBD1. After removal of 7 bases from V and 7 bases from J, the junction contained 6 bases not matched to a gene. The CDR3 is 11 residues long. Germline CDR1 reads SQVTM; CDR2 reads ANQGSEA. The CDR3 protein is CSDTGDVGYTF. CDR3 nucleotide sequence: TGCAGCGATACAGGGGACGTTGGCTACACCTTC.

The gene calls are TRBV28 and TRBJ2-3, with 11 positions matching TRBD2. Germline V gene sequence: CDR1 MDHEN, CDR2 SYDVKM. The CDR3 loop spans 16 amino acids. V was pared by 2 bases and J by 6 bases, with 7 bases of the junction left unmatched. The CDR3 sequence is CASSLGVAGGSDTQYF. Written as DNA, the CDR3 is TGTGCCAGCAGTTTAGGTGTAGCGGGGGGGTCCGATACGCAGTATTTT.

V and J are TRBV7-9 and TRBJ1-5, with TRBD1 matching 7 bases. V shed 3 bases and J 7 bases; nucleotides not matched to a gene: 6. Germline V gene sequence: CDR1 SEHNR, CDR2 FQNEAQ (reference sequence). The CDR3 has 14 amino acids. In DNA, the CDR3 is TGTGCCAGCAGCTTGACAGGGCGGGGACAGCCCCAGCATTTT. It translates to CASSLTGRGQPQHF.

The V and J genes are TRBV29-1 and TRBJ2-5; 7 bases line up with TRBD2. CDR1 SQVTM and CDR2 ANQGSEA come from the germline V gene. The CDR3 loop spans 12 amino acids. Losses at the gene ends were 1 base for V and 10 bases for J; bases not matched to a gene: 6. The CDR3 DNA reads as TGCAGCGTTGAAGCTCCGACTAGCATCCAGTACTTC. Translation gives CSVEAPTSIQYF.

This clone has just one count. The rearrangement links TRBV6-5 to TRBJ2-1; 9 bases are a match to TRBD2. Per germline, CDR1 MNHEY and CDR2 SVGAGI. CDR3 size: 15 residues. The junction had 11 bases not matched to a gene; V was cut back by 7 bases and J by 7 bases. The CDR3 is CASKTLAGAGNEQFF. As DNA, the CDR3 is TGTGCCAGCAAGACATTAGCGGGGGCTGGGAATGAGCAGTTCTTC.

The chain couples TRBV5-4 to TRBJ2-7, with unresolved D. In germline, CDR1 is SGHNT, CDR2 YYREEE (reference sequence). This CDR3 spans 13 amino acids. Trimming took 2 bases from V and 2 from J, leaving 8 bases between them. The CDR3 loop reads CASSFEQAYEQYF. The CDR3 region has the DNA TGTGCCAGCAGCTTTGAGCAGGCCTACGAGCAGTACTTC.

The CDR3 coding sequence is TGTGCCAGCAGTGAATCAGGGGGCTTTGGCTACACCTTC. It is translated as CASSESGGFGYTF. The genes are TRBV6-1 and TRBJ1-2; 8 nucleotides align to TRBD1. From germline, CDR1 is MNHNS and CDR2 SASEGT. The CDR3 runs 13 residues. V shed 2 bases, J shed 7 bases, and the junction held 3 bases outside the gene matches.

This clone was picked up one time. The V gene is TRBV3-1 (or the pseudogene TRBV3-2), the J gene TRBJ2-1; D remains unclear. The CDR3 has 14 amino acids. V lost 4 bases, J lost 8 bases, and 15 bases lay in between. Germline V gene lookup returns CDR1 LGHDT and CDR2 YNNKEL (reference sequence). For the CDR3, the DNA is TGTGCCAGCAGCCGAATGGCAGGAAATTATGAGCAGTTCTTC. This gives the protein CASSRMAGNYEQFF.

The chain combines TRBV12-5 with TRBJ2-1, with D hard to call. This CDR3 has 15 residues. Germline loops: CDR1 LGHNT, CDR2 FRNRAP. V lost 3 bases to trimming and J lost 0 bases, with 9 bases between them. The CDR3 region has the DNA TGTGCTAGTGGTTTATCTCGGAGCTCCTACAATGAGCAGTTCTTC. Encoded protein: CASGLSRSSYNEQFF.